Below, 2 T cell receptor beta chains from the same sample are listed, as sequenced in a study of cytomegalovirus exposure and HLA in healthy donors (dated by TCRdb to the late 2010s). To prepare the library, the immunoSEQ multiplex PCR assay was applied. For the multiplex PCR, a mixture combining 60 forward primers for TCR Vbeta segments and 13 reverse primers for TCR Jbeta segments was used. The table comes from immuneACCESS by way of TCRdb, which keeps in-frame sequences with V and J called. Part of the clones is missing from these tables; in studies checked, under half for an unresolved V gene and the rest for unknown reasons. The sample records 150,000 to 200,000 clones, approximately 80% of which are singletons. 1.5% to 2% of the sample is held by the ten biggest clonotypes. What was sequenced was PBMCs. The receptor set was obtained from a woman aged 25-40 years in good health and CMV-seronegative.

The chain combines TRBV19 with TRBJ2-7, with D possibly matching TRBD2 (5 bases). V lost 5 bases and J lost 3, with 14 bases in between. The CDR3 is made up of 14 amino acids. The V gene's germline CDR1 is LNHDA and CDR2 SQIVND (reference sequence). CDR3 protein: CASSAAMGSYEQYF. CDR3 coding DNA: TGTGCCAGTAGTGCCGCAATGGGGAGCTACGAGCAGTACTTC. The full variable domain, with the rest looked up from reference TRBV19 and TRBJ2-7, is DGGITQSPKYLFRKEGQNVTLSCEQNLNHDAMYWYRQDPGQGLRLIYYSQIVNDFQKGDIAEGYSVSREKKESFPLTVTSAQKNPTAFYLCASSAAMGSYEQYFGPGTRLTVT.

DNA of the CDR3: TGTGCCACCAGCAGACCTGGACAGGGGGTGTACGAGCAGTACTTC. Its protein product is CATSRPGQGVYEQYF. The chain uses TRBV15 and TRBJ2-7, with 10 nucleotides matching TRBD1. The trim removed 2 bases at V and 4 bases at J, leaving 5 bases unmatched. Germline V lookup: CDR1 LNHNV, CDR2 YYDKDF (reference sequence). CDR3 length equals 15 residues.